This TCR beta chain was recorded in a study of blood T cell repertoires in COVID-19. Whole-study context: COVID-19 samples from acute and convalescent phases originated in the United States, Italy and Spain. In each case, the material was cDNA or gDNA derived from T cells, B-cell-depleted T cells, or PBMCs.

The authors' processing: From reference gene primer amplification, estimates of nucleated cell counts were derived. Using immunoSEQ multiplex PCR, the repertoire was profiled, and TCRdb retains in-frame clones only, with some absent. V, J and clone size reflect that table, while D and trimming were determined from the DNA. The sample comprises tens of thousands of clones, 75% to 85% of which are singletons, and about 26% rests with the top ten. V was cut by 2 bases and J by 1 base, with 15 bases left in between. The CDR3 totals 17 residues. CDR1 is LNHDA and CDR2 is SQIVND in the germline V gene (reference sequence).

This chain uses TRBV19 with TRBJ1-5, with D perhaps TRBD1 (6 bases). The origin of this receptor is an older man with acute or convalescent COVID-19. Source material: peripheral blood. CDR3 sequence reads: CASSIRTGRRSNQPQHF. The CDR3 DNA follows: TGTGCCAGTAGTATACGAACAGGGAGAAGGAGCAATCAGCCCCAGCATTTT.